A single sample is the source of the 32 T cell receptor beta chains below, sequenced in a study of blood T cells in healthy people across ages. Together with a sample-barcoded 5' primer, a J-beta primer mix was included in a second PCR lasting about 6 to 11 cycles. In TCRdb, the 5' RACE reads were re-called with MiXCR into one record per CDR3 protein. The sample consists of 600,000 to 1,000,000 distinct CDR3 sequences, just under 25% of them appearing once. The same sample was also used in a study of T cells of mothers and their children.

The sample was blood. The origin of the receptors is a boy aged 10-17 years in good health.

This clonotype came up a few times. The V gene is TRBV6-1, the J gene TRBJ1-3; TRBD1 might be the D (5 bases). CDR3 length: 16 amino acids. Trimming removed 5 bases from V and 0 bases from J, with 14 bases in between. The germline gives CDR1 MNHNS, CDR2 SASEGT. The CDR3 nucleotides are TGTGCCAGCAGTCCGTCGACAGCTAGCTCTGGAAACACCATATATTTT. Encoded protein: CASSPSTASSGNTIYF.

This clonotype showed up many times. The chain links TRBV7-9 to TRBJ1-4; TRBD1 aligns across 9 bases. The CDR3 runs to 15 residues. V lost 6 bases to trimming and J lost 0 bases; unmatched junction nucleotides: 2. CDR1 is SEHNR, CDR2 FQNEAQ, per germline (reference sequence). The CDR3 reads CASSRQGATNEKLFF. The CDR3 coding sequence is TGTGCCAGCAGTCGACAGGGGGCAACTAATGAAAAACTGTTTTTT.

The V and J genes are TRBV20-1 and TRBJ2-7; TRBD1 aligns across 10 bases. The CDR3 extends over 14 amino acids. CDR1 is DFQATT and CDR2 is SNEGSKA in the germline V gene (reference sequence). With V trimmed by 2 bases and J by 1 base, 2 bases remained unmatched. The CDR3 region has the DNA TGCAGTGCTAGATGGACAGGGGGGTCCTACGAGCAGTACTTC. Its protein product is CSARWTGGSYEQYF.

This clonotype was recorded once. The chain recombines TRBV4-1 with TRBJ2-5, with TRBD2 identical over 9 bases. TRBJ2-7 matches the DNA end more closely, so the J call is doubtful. The CDR3 runs 16 residues. Per the germline V gene, CDR1 is MGHRA and CDR2 is YSYEKL. CDR3 region: CASSQEAGGLSYEQYF. For the CDR3, the DNA is TGCGCCAGCAGCCAAGAAGCGGGAGGCCTCTCCTACGAGCAGTACTTC.

This clonotype turned up a few times. The chain uses TRBV15 and TRBJ2-1, with 8 bases fitting TRBD2. J gave up 3 bases and V 2 bases, and 9 bases lay outside the gene matches. The CDR3 contains 17 residues. The germline CDR1 and CDR2 sequences are LNHNV and YYDKDF (reference sequence). CDR3 sequence (DNA): TGTGCCACCAGCAGAATCGCCGGGGGGGCCATCTACAATGAGCAGTTCTTC. This encodes CATSRIAGGAIYNEQFF.

The chain employs TRBV6-2 or TRBV6-3 and TRBJ2-5; 11 positions agree with TRBD2. The J call is uncertain, as TRBJ2-1 better fits the DNA end. Germline-derived CDR1 and CDR2 are MNHEY and SVGEGT. This CDR3 is 14 amino acids long. CDR3 residues: CASKLAGGPNEQFF. CDR3 DNA: TGTGCCAGCAAATTAGCGGGAGGGCCCAATGAGCAGTTCTTC.

This clonotype appeared a few times. This chain joins TRBV15 and TRBJ2-1; no reliable D call. With 5 bases removed from V and 5 bases from J, the gap between germline ends came to 22 bases. The CDR3 has 17 amino acids. Germline CDR1 LNHNV, CDR2 YYDKDF (reference sequence). CDR3: CATSSRRAGWPNNEQFF. CDR3 in DNA: TGTGCCACCAGCTCCCGAAGGGCAGGCTGGCCCAACAATGAGCAGTTCTTC.

The V and J genes are TRBV7-2 and TRBJ1-4; TRBD1 matches at 8 bases. Germline values: CDR1 SGHTA, CDR2 FQGNSA. J gave up 2 bases and V 3 bases, and 5 bases lay outside the gene matches. This CDR3 is built from 16 residues. The CDR3 DNA reads as TGTGCCAGCAGCTTTGGACAGGGAAAGACTAATGAAAAACTGTTTTTT. Its translation: CASSFGQGKTNEKLFF.

CDR3 sequence: CAIRAPAGNNEQFF. CDR3 in DNA: TGTGCCATCCGGGCCCCAGCCGGTAACAATGAGCAGTTCTTC. This chain uses TRBV10-3 with TRBJ2-1, with no clear D. The CDR3 contains 14 residues. CDR1 ENHRY and CDR2 SYGVKD come from the germline V gene. With 8 bases removed from V and 5 bases from J, the gap between germline ends came to 16 bases.

The sample holds a few counts of this clonotype. At one end, the junction sequence differs from germline, possibly due to a read error. The V gene is TRBV9, the J gene TRBJ2-5, with 7 bases lining up with TRBD2. The CDR3 covers 16 residues. In germline, CDR1 is SGDLS, CDR2 YYNGEE. The DNA of the CDR3 is TGTGCCAGCAGCGTAGGGGCTAGCGGCACCCAAGTGACCCAGTACTTC. This gives the protein CASSVGASGTQVTQYF. The full variable domain, in which reference TRBV9 and TRBJ2-5 provide the parts outside the CDR3, is DSGVTQTPKHLITATGQRVTLRCSPRSGDLSVYWYQQSLDQGLQFLIQYYNGEERAKGNILERFSAQQFPDLHSELNLSSLELGDSALYFCASSVGASGTQVTQYFGPGTRLLVL.

There are a few counts of this clonotype. Mismatch with germline at one junction end may stem from a read error. This CDR3 is CANSSRQIEAFF. CDR3 nucleotides: TGTGCCAACAGTTCACGACAGATTGAAGCTTTCTTT. The rearrangement joins TRBV28 to TRBJ1-1; possibly TRBD1 for D (5 bases). Germline V gene lookup returns CDR1 MDHEN and CDR2 SYDVKM. The CDR3 has 12 amino acids.

This clonotype came up a few times. The CDR3 DNA reads as TGTGCCAGCAGTGAGGGCGGGACAATCTCCGGGGAGCTGTTTTTT. Its translation: CASSEGGTISGELFF. The V and J genes are TRBV2 and TRBJ2-2, with D perhaps given as TRBD1 or TRBD2 (6 bases each). Per germline, CDR1 SNHLY and CDR2 FYNNEI. The length of the CDR3 is 15 residues. The V end was cut by 3 bases, the J end by 6 bases, with 14 bases between.

Details on this clonotype: One end of the junction is discordant with germline, which a read error may explain. This sequence joins TRBV7-7 and TRBJ1-5; D not resolved. Germline values: CDR1 SSHAT, CDR2 FNYEAQ (reference sequence). The CDR3 consists of 18 residues. CDR3 region: CASSPEGLDPDVNQPQHF. Here the CDR3 DNA reads TGTGCTAGCAGCCCTGAAGGGTTGGATCCCGATGTGAATCAGCCCCAGCATTTT.

This clonotype was seen only a few times. CDR3 nucleotide sequence: TGTGCCAGCAGTGATGAGGCTACCATACAAGAGACCCAGTACTTC. The encoded protein is CASSDEATIQETQYF. V gene TRBV2 combines with J gene TRBJ2-5; D unclear. The CDR3 is made up of 15 amino acids. The germline V and J ends were trimmed by 3 bases and 2 bases, with 13 bases remaining between them. Germline CDR1 reads SNHLY; CDR2 reads FYNNEI.

The V call is TRBV4-3, the J call TRBJ1-3; no clear D. This CDR3 spans 18 amino acids. The V gene's germline CDR1 is LGHNA and CDR2 YSLEER. Trimming removed 0 bases from V and 5 bases from J, with 20 bases in between. CDR3 amino acids: CASSQDYAYPERRNTIYF. The CDR3 nucleotides are TGCGCCAGCAGCCAAGATTATGCCTACCCGGAGAGAAGAAACACCATATATTTT.

This clonotype has only a few counts. The chain combines TRBV6-5 with TRBJ1-2, with D maybe TRBD1 (5 bases). CDR1 is MNHEY and CDR2 is SVGAGI in the germline V gene. This CDR3 has 13 residues. V was cut by 0 bases and J by 5 bases, with 7 bases left in between. CDR3 protein: CASSYSTAYGYTF. In nucleotides, the CDR3 is TGTGCCAGCAGTTACTCGACAGCTTATGGCTACACCTTC.

This clonotype was seen a handful of times. The chain employs TRBV24-1 and TRBJ2-1; 9 positions match TRBD1. Trimming took 3 bases from V and 8 from J; bases not matched to a gene: 10. The germline gives CDR1 KGHDR, CDR2 SFDVKD. The CDR3 is 16 residues long. The DNA for the CDR3 is TGTGCCACCAGTGATGCTACAGGGGGCCGGTACGATGAGCAGTTCTTC. Protein product: CATSDATGGRYDEQFF.

The V gene is TRBV7-8, the J gene TRBJ2-7; D tentatively reads TRBD1 or TRBD2 (6 bases each). This CDR3 contains 16 residues. With 3 bases removed from V and 3 bases from J, the gap between germline ends came to 18 bases. Germline V gene sequence: CDR1 SGHVS, CDR2 FQNEAQ. The CDR3 coding sequence is TGTGCCAGCAGCTTGGCCTTAGGAGGGGGTGACTACGAGCAGTACTTC. This gives the protein CASSLALGGGDYEQYF.

This chain joins TRBV12-3 or TRBV12-4 and TRBJ1-5; tentatively, D is TRBD1 (6 bases). Trimming took 5 bases from V and 4 from J, leaving 15 bases between them. The CDR3 is 15 residues long. The DNA of the CDR3 is TGTGCCAGCAGTCCGCCCGACAGGACGAATCAGCCCCAGCATTTT. It codes for CASSPPDRTNQPQHF.

This clonotype was observed a few times. The chain employs TRBV28 and TRBJ1-4; 8 bases fit TRBD1. Trimming removed 10 bases from V and 8 bases from J; junction bases left unmatched: 9. The CDR3 covers 13 residues. CDR1 and CDR2 from the germline V gene are MDHEN and SYDVKM. The CDR3 DNA sequence: TGTGCCACTTCGCAGGGGGCCGAGGAAAAACTGTTTTTT. As protein: CATSQGAEEKLFF.

A few counts support this clonotype. The V and J genes are TRBV4-3 and TRBJ2-7; 7 bases are a match to TRBD2. This CDR3 has 14 amino acids. Germline CDR1 reads LGHNA; CDR2 reads YSLEER. With 4 bases clipped from V and 5 bases from J, the junction kept 8 bases outside the gene matches. The CDR3 spells CASSPRLAPHEQYF. In DNA, the CDR3 is TGCGCCAGCAGCCCTAGACTAGCCCCGCACGAGCAGTACTTC.

This clonotype appeared a few times. The chain couples TRBV28 to TRBJ2-7; 11 bases align to TRBD2. Per the germline V gene, CDR1 is MDHEN and CDR2 is SYDVKM. The trim removed 4 bases at V and 1 base at J, leaving 6 bases unmatched. The CDR3 has 16 residues. Here the CDR3 DNA reads TGTGCCAGCAGTTCAGCCGGGACTAGCGGATCCTACGAGCAGTACTTC. It is translated as CASSSAGTSGSYEQYF.

The CDR3 loop is CASSLGRRANEKLFF. The CDR3 DNA follows: TGCGCCAGCAGCTTGGGCCGGAGGGCTAATGAAAAACTGTTTTTT. The J gene is TRBJ1-4, the V gene TRBV5-1; D not certain. Between the trimmed V and J ends, which lost 0 bases and 3 bases, there was a span of 9 bases. The CDR3 loop spans 15 amino acids. CDR1 is SGHRS, CDR2 YFSETQ, per germline.

This clonotype appeared a few times. The rearrangement links TRBV29-1 to TRBJ2-1, with D maybe TRBD1 (5 bases). The CDR3 extends over 15 amino acids. Trimming stripped 4 bases from V and 1 base from J, with 14 bases between. Germline CDR1 and CDR2: SQVTM and ANQGSEA. CDR3 in DNA: TGCAGCGTTGCGGGCAGGGTCTCTTCCTACAATGAGCAGTTCTTC. Residues: CSVAGRVSSYNEQFF.

The table lists this clonotype with a few counts. J is TRBJ2-5 and V is TRBV6-1; the match to TRBD2 covers 14 bases. The CDR3 consists of 16 residues. Unmatched junction bases numbered 5, after V lost 3 bases and J lost 5 bases. Germline assignment: CDR1 MNHNS and CDR2 SASEGT. CDR3 in amino acids: CASSEGLAGVGETQYF. For the CDR3, the DNA is TGTGCCAGCAGTGAGGGACTAGCGGGAGTCGGGGAGACCCAGTACTTC.

CDR3 protein: CASLGGVEQFF. The CDR3, as DNA: TGTGCCAGCCTGGGCGGGGTTGAGCAGTTCTTC. This sequence joins TRBV7-8 and TRBJ2-1, with D possibly TRBD2 on 6 matching bases. The ends were cut back, 8 bases at V and 9 bases at J, with 11 bases in the middle. Germline CDR1 SGHVS, CDR2 FQNEAQ. The CDR3 contains 11 residues.

V usage is TRBV29-1 and J usage is TRBJ2-5; D may be TRBD2 (5 bases). The CDR3 has 14 residues. CDR1 and CDR2 (germline): SQVTM, ANQGSEA. V shed 3 bases and J shed 4 bases, with 15 bases lying between them. The CDR3 DNA reads TGCAGCGTTGAGGCTAGCACCGTGGCAGAGACCCAGTACTTC. Translated: CSVEASTVAETQYF. Filled out from reference TRBV29-1 and TRBJ2-5, the complete variable domain reads SAVISQKPSRDICQRGTSLTIQCQVDSQVTMMFWYRQQPGQSLTLIATANQGSEATYESGFVIDKFPISRPNLTFSTLTVSNMSPEDSSIYLCSVEASTVAETQYFGPGTRLLVL.

This CDR3 is CASSGRIATNEKLFF. DNA of the CDR3: TGTGCCAGCAGTGGGCGGATAGCAACTAATGAAAAACTGTTTTTT. This sequence joins TRBV6-1 and TRBJ1-4; no clear D gene. The V gene's germline CDR1 is MNHNS and CDR2 SASEGT. The CDR3 is 15 amino acids. The V end was cut by 4 bases, the J end by 0 bases, with 9 bases between.

This chain joins TRBV5-1 and TRBJ2-5; 7 positions agree with TRBD2. The CDR3 consists of 17 residues. CDR1 is SGHRS and CDR2 is YFSETQ in the germline V gene. After removal of 1 base from V and 5 bases from J, the junction contained 14 bases not matched to a gene. The CDR3 sequence: CASSLSSVVAGGETQYF. Here the CDR3 DNA reads TGCGCCAGCAGCTTGTCTTCCGTGGTAGCGGGTGGGGAGACCCAGTACTTC.

V and J are TRBV20-1 and TRBJ2-3; D is perhaps TRBD1 (6 bases). CDR1 DFQATT and CDR2 SNEGSKA come from the germline V gene (reference sequence). V was trimmed by 1 base and J by 2 bases, leaving 10 bases between them. The CDR3 extends over 14 amino acids. The DNA of the CDR3 is TGCAGTGCTAGAGCCAGGGGATACACAGATACGCAGTATTTT. Encoded protein: CSARARGYTDTQYF.

This clonotype occurred a few times. V is TRBV7-3 and J is TRBJ2-1; TRBD2 matches 10 bases. The CDR3 is 16 amino acids. Per germline, CDR1 SGHTA and CDR2 FQGTGA. With V trimmed by 5 bases and J by 9 bases, 13 bases remained unmatched. CDR3: CASSPEGTSVDAEQFF. The CDR3 DNA reads TGTGCCAGCAGCCCCGAAGGGACTAGCGTCGACGCTGAGCAGTTCTTC.

Turning to this clonotype: At one end the junction does not follow the germline gene, possibly because of a read error. The chain joins TRBV19 to TRBJ2-4; the D is unclear. The germline gives CDR1 LNHDA, CDR2 SQIVND (reference sequence). This CDR3 contains 13 residues. CDR3 region: CASSNSGENIQYF. For the CDR3, the DNA is TGCGCCAGTAGTAACTCTGGAGAAAACATTCAGTACTTC.